This T cell receptor beta chain appears in the sequencing data of a study of PD-1 blockade in classical Hodgkin lymphoma. With respect to this clone: The target antigen is unknown.

The CDR3 loop spans 15 amino acids. Trimming took off 4 bases at V and 6 bases at J, with 17 bases between the two ends. Per germline, CDR1 SGHRS and CDR2 YFSETQ. Time point denoted: cycle 4 day 1 (C4D1), after five to seven weeks of nivolumab. No patient escaped relapse after autologous stem cell transplantation, and brentuximab vedotin exposure varied. The table came from immunoSEQ multiplex PCR; TCRdb's copy has only in-frame clones and leaves some out. The sample gives approximately 61,000 clones, nearly 90% of which show up once; less than 9% is in the top ten. Study-wide points: Repertoire difference causes, possibly disease activity or prior therapy, remain undefined. Complete responders' baseline diversity resembled that of newly diagnosed patients. In CD4+ cells, TCR diversity went up significantly by C4D1, but in CD8+ cells it did not. As was reported, newly diagnosed patients showed lower baseline TCR diversity than healthy donors did.

V gene TRBV5-1 combines with J gene TRBJ2-1; D might be TRBD1 or TRBD2, each matching 7 bases. The starting material was peripheral blood mononuclear cells (PBMCs), obtained before the fourth cycle of nivolumab. The receptor comes from a human donor with classical Hodgkin lymphoma. The CDR3 nucleotides read TGCGCCAGCAGCCCCGAACCCAGGGGGGGCAATGAGCAGTTCTTC. Its translation: CASSPEPRGGNEQFF.